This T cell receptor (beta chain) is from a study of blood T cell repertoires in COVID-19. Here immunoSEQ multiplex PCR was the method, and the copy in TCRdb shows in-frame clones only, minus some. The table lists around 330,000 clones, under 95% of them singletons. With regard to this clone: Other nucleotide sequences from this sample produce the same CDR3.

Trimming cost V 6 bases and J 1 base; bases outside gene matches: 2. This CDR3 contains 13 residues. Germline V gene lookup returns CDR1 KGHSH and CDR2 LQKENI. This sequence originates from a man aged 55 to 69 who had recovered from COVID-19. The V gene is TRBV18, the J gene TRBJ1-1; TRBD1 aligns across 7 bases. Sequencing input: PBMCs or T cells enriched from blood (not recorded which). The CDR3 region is CASSGQENTEAFF. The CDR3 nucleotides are TGTGCCAGCTCCGGACAGGAGAACACTGAAGCTTTCTTT.